Below, 2 T cell receptor beta chains from the same sample are listed, as sequenced in a study of shared clonotypes between healthy human individuals (dated by TCRdb to the early 2020s). Library preparation used the immunoSEQ multiplex PCR assay. In its TCRdb copy, this immuneACCESS table keeps in-frame sequences only and misses some clones. Where compared with another copy, unresolved V genes explain less than half of these, and the others have no known cause. The sample profile shows millions of clones; just over 90% of them were found once. More than 1.5% of the sample lies in the top ten. CD8 naive samples were CD45RO-negative cells positively selected for CCR7, giving a CD45RA+CCR7+ population that excluded TemRA cells. The sequencing input was naive CD8+ T cells from PBMCs. The meaning of the sample's cell subset or site label: CD45RA+CCR7+. The receptors stem from a man younger than 35 in good health. Some clones in this sample may be carry-over from other donors' samples.

The chain has TRBV27 and TRBJ2-1; D possibly corresponds to TRBD2 (7 bases). Germline CDR1 MNHEY, CDR2 SMNVEV (reference sequence). The CDR3 spans 17 residues. V gave up 1 base and J gave up 0 bases, with 13 bases separating them. CDR3 in DNA: TGTGCCAGCAGTTTATTCGGGGGGACATCCTCCTACAATGAGCAGTTCTTC. Translation: CASSLFGGTSSYNEQFF.

J is TRBJ2-7 and V is TRBV19; D is unresolved. CDR1 LNHDA and CDR2 SQIVND come from the germline V gene (reference sequence). With 4 bases removed from V and 5 bases from J, the gap between germline ends came to 18 bases. This CDR3 contains 15 residues. The CDR3 DNA reads TGTGCCAGTAGTACCCCTTGGACGGGTCAGGACGAGCAGTACTTC. As protein: CASSTPWTGQDEQYF.